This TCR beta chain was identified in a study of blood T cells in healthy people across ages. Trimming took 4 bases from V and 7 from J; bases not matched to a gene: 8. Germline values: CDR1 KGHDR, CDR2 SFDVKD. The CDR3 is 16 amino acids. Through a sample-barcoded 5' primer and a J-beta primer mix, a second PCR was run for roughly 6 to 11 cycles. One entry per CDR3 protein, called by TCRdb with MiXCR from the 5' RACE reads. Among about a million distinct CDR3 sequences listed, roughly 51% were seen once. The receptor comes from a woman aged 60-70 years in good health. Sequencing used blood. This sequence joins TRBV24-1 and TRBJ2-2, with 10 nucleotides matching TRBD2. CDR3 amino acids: CATSDSTSGIGGELFF. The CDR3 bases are TGTGCCACCAGTGACTCCACTAGCGGGATTGGCGGGGAGCTGTTTTTT.